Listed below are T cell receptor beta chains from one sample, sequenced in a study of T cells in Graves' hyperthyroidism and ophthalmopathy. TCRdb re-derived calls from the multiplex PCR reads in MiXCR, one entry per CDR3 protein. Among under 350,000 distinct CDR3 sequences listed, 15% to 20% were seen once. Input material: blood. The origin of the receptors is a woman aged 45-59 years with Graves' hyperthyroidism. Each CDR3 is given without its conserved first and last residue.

cdr3_aa: ASSPGGQPIEAF
j_call: TRBJ1-1
v_call: TRBV5-1

cdr3_aa: ASSFLAGEYTGELF
j_call: TRBJ2-2
v_call: TRBV7-7

cdr3_aa: SARAEDAEAF
j_call: TRBJ1-1
v_call: TRBV20-1

cdr3_aa: ASSPRGVGRNTEAF
j_call: TRBJ1-1
v_call: TRBV27

cdr3_aa: ASSSDIRMQF
j_call: TRBJ2-1
v_call: TRBV28

cdr3_aa: ATRSTMNTEAF
j_call: TRBJ1-1
v_call: TRBV7-9

cdr3_aa: SAPRGQGLGGYT
j_call: TRBJ1-2
v_call: TRBV20-1

cdr3_aa: ASSLEIGANVLT
j_call: TRBJ2-6
v_call: TRBV12-3/TRBV12-4

cdr3_aa: ASSLMHSSASTDTQY
j_call: TRBJ2-3
v_call: TRBV11-1

cdr3_aa: ASSSGDGASYNEQF
j_call: TRBJ2-1
v_call: TRBV11-2

cdr3_aa: SARDPRRQLRDSPLH
j_call: TRBJ1-6
v_call: TRBV20-1

cdr3_aa: SASTSGRGNEQF
j_call: TRBJ2-1
v_call: TRBV20-1

cdr3_aa: SVRRYTEAF
j_call: TRBJ1-1
v_call: TRBV29-1

cdr3_aa: ASRGLAENEQF
j_call: TRBJ2-1
v_call: TRBV2

cdr3_aa: ASSLTYSGNTIY
j_call: TRBJ1-3
v_call: TRBV12-3/TRBV12-4

cdr3_aa: ASSSRDSQETQY
j_call: TRBJ2-5
v_call: TRBV11-2

cdr3_aa: SVELPGGTGELF
j_call: TRBJ2-2
v_call: TRBV29-1

cdr3_aa: AWSLRDPNEQF
j_call: TRBJ2-1
v_call: TRBV30

cdr3_aa: ASSPADRGETQY
j_call: TRBJ2-5
v_call: TRBV18

cdr3_aa: ASRKTGGLVYGYT
j_call: TRBJ1-2
v_call: TRBV2

cdr3_aa: ASSGTGSQPQH
j_call: TRBJ1-5
v_call: TRBV4-1

cdr3_aa: ASSPGLPRTGELF
j_call: TRBJ2-2
v_call: TRBV7-2

cdr3_aa: ASSWGRGLATGELF
j_call: TRBJ2-2
v_call: TRBV5-4

cdr3_aa: SGGREAF
j_call: TRBJ1-1
v_call: TRBV20-1

cdr3_aa: ASAIGQPNTEAF
j_call: TRBJ1-1
v_call: TRBV11-1